The T cell receptor beta chain described here comes from a study of CD8 T cells in ankylosing spondylitis. TCRdb analysed the 5' RACE reads with MiXCR anew, one entry per CDR3 protein. The profile shows some 120,000 distinct CDR3 sequences, approximately 14% of them singletons. This clonotype was seen a few times. The germline V gene has CDR1 SGHTA and CDR2 FQGNSA. This CDR3 has 17 residues. The V segment lost 5 bases and the J segment 1 base; nucleotides outside the gene matches: 11. The clonotype comes from a female donor with ankylosing spondylitis or in good health (not recorded which). Specimen: blood, either unsorted or a sorted T cell fraction (not recorded which). The V and J genes are TRBV7-2 and TRBJ2-3, with 8 bases matching TRBD2. CDR3 nucleotide sequence: TGTGCCAGCAGCCGCGGTATAGCGGGACGCGGCACAGATACGCAGTATTTT. Translation gives CASSRGIAGRGTDTQYF.